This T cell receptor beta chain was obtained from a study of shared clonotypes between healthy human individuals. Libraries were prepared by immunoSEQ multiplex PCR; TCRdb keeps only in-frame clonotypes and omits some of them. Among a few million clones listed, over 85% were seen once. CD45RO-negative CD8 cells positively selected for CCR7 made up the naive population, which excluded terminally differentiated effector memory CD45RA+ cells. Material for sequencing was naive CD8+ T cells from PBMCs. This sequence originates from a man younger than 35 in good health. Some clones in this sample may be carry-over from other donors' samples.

CDR3 sequence (DNA): TGTGCCAGCAGTTCCAGGGTGAACTATGGCTACACCTTC. The encoded protein is CASSSRVNYGYTF. The chain employs TRBV25-1 and TRBJ1-2; D possibly corresponds to TRBD1 (5 bases). Germline CDR1 MGHDK, CDR2 SYGVNS. V was pared by 5 bases and J by 2 bases, with 9 bases between. The CDR3 has 13 amino acids.